The 26 T cell receptor beta chains below all came from one sample that was sequenced in a study of vaccination and CD4 T cells after COVID-19. An Oncomine TCR Beta short-read assay was used to sequence the DNA from cultured CD4+ T cells. TCRdb called the PCR reads again in MiXCR, with one record for every CDR3 protein. The sample holds nearly 9,000 distinct CDR3 sequences, 55% to 70% seen once. No antigen is known for these receptors. Regarding treatment: roughly nine-day PBMC culture with coronavirus spike peptide pools or control peptides (ViraFEST assay). Sequences were obtained from CD4+ T cells from blood, cultured in vitro. The receptors were sampled from a human donor who had recovered from COVID-19.

This chain connects TRBV27 to TRBJ1-2, with TRBD1 identical over 8 bases. The trim removed 4 bases at V and 4 bases at J, leaving 2 bases unmatched. The V gene's germline CDR1 is MNHEY and CDR2 SMNVEV (reference sequence). The CDR3 has 13 amino acids. CDR3 amino acids: CASSSGGPYGYTF. The CDR3 bases are TGTGCCAGCAGTTCAGGGGGCCCCTATGGCTACACCTTC.

V gene TRBV6-1 combines with J gene TRBJ1-5, with D possibly matching TRBD1 (6 bases). CDR1 is MNHNS and CDR2 is SASEGT in the germline V gene. Trimming left V 5 bases short and J 4 bases short, with 6 bases between. The CDR3 is 12 amino acids. CDR3: CASSRGNQPQHF. The CDR3 bases are TGTGCCAGCAGTAGGGGGAATCAGCCCCAGCATTTT.

The chain combines TRBV6-2 or TRBV6-3 with TRBJ2-3; 11 nucleotides agree with TRBD2. The CDR3 extends over 14 amino acids. Losses at the gene ends were 8 bases for V and 4 bases for J; bases not matched to a gene: 5. CDR1 is MNHEY and CDR2 is SVGEGT in the germline V gene. CDR3 nucleotide sequence: TGTGCCAGCCTTAGCGGGGGGGCCTCAGATACGCAGTATTTT. Translation gives CASLSGGASDTQYF.

V usage is TRBV5-4 and J usage is TRBJ1-2; perhaps TRBD1 as D (6 bases). Germline CDR1 reads SGHNT; CDR2 reads YYREEE (reference sequence). The CDR3 is made up of 14 amino acids. V dropped 3 bases and J dropped 7 bases, with 16 bases sitting between them. This chain's CDR3 is CASSSGQRPAGYTF. DNA of the CDR3: TGTGCCAGCAGCTCCGGACAGCGACCAGCTGGCTACACCTTC.

The V and J genes are TRBV5-1 and TRBJ2-3; 8 bases map to TRBD1. The CDR3 covers 17 residues. The germline CDR1 and CDR2 sequences are SGHRS and YFSETQ. Trimming removed 2 bases from V and 2 bases from J; junction bases left unmatched: 10. DNA for the CDR3: TGCGCCAGCAGCTTACGCCCGGGACAGGACAACACAGATACGCAGTATTTT. It is translated as CASSLRPGQDNTDTQYF.

The gene calls are TRBV7-8 and TRBJ1-5; D is unresolved. This CDR3 is built from 16 residues. V lost 0 bases to trimming and J lost 3 bases, with 12 bases between them. Germline values: CDR1 SGHVS, CDR2 FQNEAQ. This CDR3 reads CASSLAIGDYNQPQHF. CDR3 nucleotides: TGTGCCAGCAGCTTAGCGATTGGAGACTACAATCAGCCCCAGCATTTT.

The chain employs TRBV5-1 and TRBJ1-1; a possible D gene is TRBD1 (6 bases). This CDR3 comprises 13 residues. Germline assignment: CDR1 SGHRS and CDR2 YFSETQ. V was pared by 0 bases and J by 10 bases, with 13 bases between. CDR3 nucleotide sequence: TGCGCCAGCAGCTTGGCCCCAGGGGATGGAGCTTTCTTT. As protein: CASSLAPGDGAFF. Drawing the rest from reference TRBV5-1 and TRBJ1-1, the complete variable domain is KAGVTQTPRYLIKTRGQQVTLSCSPISGHRSVSWYQQTPGQGLQFLFEYFSETQRNKGNFPGRFSGRQFSNSRSEMNVSTLELGDSALYLCASSLAPGDGAFFGQGTRLTVV.

The chain combines TRBV11-2 with TRBJ1-6; no definite D call. V lost 3 bases and J lost 7, with 19 bases in between. Per the germline V gene, CDR1 is SGHAT and CDR2 is FQNNGV. This CDR3 contains 17 residues. CDR3 in amino acids: CASSFQREVIGNSPLHF. Written as DNA, the CDR3 is TGTGCCAGCAGCTTTCAACGGGAAGTCATCGGCAATTCACCCCTCCACTTT. Full variable domain (remainder filled in from reference TRBV11-2 and TRBJ1-6): EAGVAQSPRYKIIEKRQSVAFWCNPISGHATLYWYQQILGQGPKLLIQFQNNGVVDDSQLPKDRFSAERLKGVDSTLKIQPAKLEDSAVYLCASSFQREVIGNSPLHFGNGTRLTVT.

This clonotype was recorded only once. The chain is built from TRBV6-2 or TRBV6-3 and TRBJ2-2; maybe TRBD2 (5 bases). Germline values: CDR1 MNHEY, CDR2 SVGEGT. Trimming left V 6 bases short and J 0 bases short, with 8 bases between. This CDR3 comprises 14 residues. The CDR3 DNA follows: TGTGCCAGCAGCTCGGGGTCGAACACCGGGGAGCTGTTTTTT. Translation gives CASSSGSNTGELFF.

Concerning this clonotype: Its ends do not fully match the called genes, so a read error is possible. The chain recombines TRBV6-1 with TRBJ2-7, with 10 positions matching TRBD2. The CDR3 is made up of 17 amino acids. Germline CDR1 MNHNS, CDR2 SASEGT. The CDR3, as DNA: TGTGCCATCAGTGATAATAGCGGGAGGTCCGTCGACTACGAGCAGTACTTC. This encodes CAISDNSGRSVDYEQYF.

V is TRBV20-1 and J is TRBJ1-1, with a tentative D call TRBD1 (5 bases). The CDR3 consists of 19 residues. Per the germline V gene, CDR1 is DFQATT and CDR2 is SNEGSKA (reference sequence). V was clipped by 2 bases and J by 1 base, with 26 bases between them. Written as DNA, the CDR3 is TGCAGTGCTAGACGAAGGAATAACAGGCGGTGGGCTGGGAACACTGAAGCTTTCTTT. This sequence encodes CSARRRNNRRWAGNTEAFF.

The V call is TRBV19, the J call TRBJ1-5, with 8 bases aligning to TRBD1. Germline CDR1 LNHDA, CDR2 SQIVND (reference sequence). The CDR3 covers 14 residues. V was clipped by 5 bases and J by 7 bases; unmatched bases: 7. The CDR3 nucleotides read TGTGCCAGTAGTCAGGACAGGGCCGTCCAGCCCCAGCATTTT. This sequence encodes CASSQDRAVQPQHF.

The chain couples TRBV30 to TRBJ1-2; tentative D call: TRBD1 (5 bases). Per germline, CDR1 GTSNPN and CDR2 SVGIG (reference sequence). The CDR3 covers 14 residues. V lost 2 bases and J lost 5, with 15 bases in between. The CDR3 region is CAWSLAGTDYGYTF. The CDR3 coding sequence is TGTGCCTGGAGTCTTGCCGGGACGGATTATGGCTACACCTTC. The complete variable domain, with remaining parts taken from reference TRBV30 and TRBJ1-2, reads SQTIHQWPATLVQPVGSPLSLECTVEGTSNPNLYWYRQAAGRGLQLLFYSVGIGQISSEVPQNLSASRPQDRQFILSSKKLLLSDSGFYLCAWSLAGTDYGYTFGSGTRLTVV.

This clonotype was recorded once. The J gene is TRBJ2-1, the V gene TRBV6-1; either TRBD1 or TRBD2 may fit D (5 bases each). Germline V CDR1 and CDR2: MNHNS, SASEGT. V lost 6 bases, J lost 7 bases, and 13 bases lay in between. The length of the CDR3 is 13 residues. DNA of the CDR3: TGTGCCAGCAGCCTCGGGGCCAAAAATGAGCAGTTCTTC. Encoded protein: CASSLGAKNEQFF.

The chain is built from TRBV15 and TRBJ1-2; D unclear. V was clipped by 0 bases and J by 0 bases, with 8 bases between them. The CDR3 is 15 amino acids. Germline V gene lookup returns CDR1 LNHNV and CDR2 YYDKDF (reference sequence). In DNA, the CDR3 is TGTGCCACCAGCAGAGAATTGGCAGCTAACTATGGCTACACCTTC. Translating it yields CATSRELAANYGYTF. Full variable domain (remainder filled in from reference TRBV15 and TRBJ1-2): DAMVIQNPRYQVTQFGKPVTLSCSQTLNHNVMYWYQQKSSQAPKLLFHYYDKDFNNEADTPDNFQSRRPNTSFCFLDIRSPGLGDTAMYLCATSRELAANYGYTFGSGTRLTVV.

The CDR3 protein is CASSYPPRRLNTEAFF. CDR3 DNA sequence: TGTGCCAGCAGTTACCCCCCGCGACGGTTGAACACTGAAGCTTTCTTT. This chain connects TRBV6-2 or TRBV6-3 to TRBJ1-1; D gene ambiguous. Germline CDR1 reads MNHEY; CDR2 reads SVGEGT. The CDR3 sequence is 16 residues long. V lost 2 bases and J 0 bases, leaving 13 bases between the germline ends.

V and J are TRBV6-4 and TRBJ2-3; 13 bases fit TRBD2. The length of the CDR3 is 19 residues. V shed 7 bases, J shed 0 bases, and the junction held 13 bases outside the gene matches. Germline V lookup: CDR1 MRHNA, CDR2 SNTAGT. The CDR3 sequence: CASNRRRTSGGRSTDTQYF. CDR3 nucleotides: TGTGCCAGCAACCGACGGAGGACTAGCGGGGGTCGAAGCACAGATACGCAGTATTTT.

The J gene is TRBJ2-2, the V gene TRBV10-1; TRBD1 matches at 7 bases. This CDR3 is 14 amino acids long. The ends lost 3 bases at V and 5 bases at J; junction bases unmatched: 3. From germline, CDR1 is WNHNN and CDR2 SYGVQD (reference sequence). This chain's CDR3 is CASSEGGLTGELFF. CDR3 coding DNA: TGCGCCAGCAGTGAAGGGGGCCTGACCGGGGAGCTGTTTTTT.

The genes are TRBV20-1 and TRBJ1-5; D is undetermined. The germline V and J ends were trimmed by 0 bases and 0 bases, with 3 bases remaining between them. This CDR3 comprises 13 residues. Germline CDR1 DFQATT, CDR2 SNEGSKA (reference sequence). The CDR3 sequence is CSAREDSNQPQHF. DNA of the CDR3: TGCAGTGCTAGAGAGGATAGCAATCAGCCCCAGCATTTT.

The V call is TRBV11-3, the J call TRBJ2-1, with D perhaps matching TRBD2 (6 bases). The CDR3 spans 12 residues. With 2 bases removed from V and 10 bases from J, the gap between germline ends came to 9 bases. Germline V CDR1 and CDR2: SGHNT, YENEEA. The CDR3 DNA follows: TGTGCCAGCAGCTTAACGGCGGGAGAGCAGTTCTTC. This gives the protein CASSLTAGEQFF.

The chain links TRBV19 to TRBJ2-3; the D gene is possibly TRBD2 (6 bases). Germline loops: CDR1 LNHDA, CDR2 SQIVND (reference sequence). Trimming cost V 4 bases and J 5 bases, with 22 bases left between them. This CDR3 is built from 17 residues. The CDR3 sequence: CASSTVLAPGKEDTQYF. The CDR3 DNA is TGTGCCAGTAGTACTGTCCTAGCGCCGGGAAAGGAAGATACGCAGTATTTT.

This clonotype occurred a few times. The chain recombines TRBV27 with TRBJ2-7; D perhaps matches TRBD1 (5 bases). This CDR3 spans 15 amino acids. Deletions cut 4 bases from V and 5 bases from J, with 18 bases between. The germline V gene has CDR1 MNHEY and CDR2 SMNVEV (reference sequence). CDR3 region: CASSSLAQGGDEQYF. DNA for the CDR3: TGTGCCAGCAGTTCACTTGCCCAGGGTGGGGACGAGCAGTACTTC.

The J gene is TRBJ2-5, the V gene TRBV2, with 7 bases identical to TRBD2. The germline V gene has CDR1 SNHLY and CDR2 FYNNEI. V gave up 6 bases and J gave up 5 bases; unmatched junction bases: 12. There are 15 residues in the CDR3. The CDR3 nucleotides read TGTGCCAGCAGGCCGGGGACTACCGGAGCGGAGACCCAGTACTTC. Its protein is CASRPGTTGAETQYF.

V and J are TRBV6-4 and TRBJ1-5; D unresolved. CDR1 is MRHNA, CDR2 SNTAGT, per germline. This CDR3 has 14 residues. Trimming pared 4 bases from V and 6 bases from J, leaving 13 bases between. DNA of the CDR3: TGTGCCAGCAGTGCGTTACCGGGAAGTCAGCCCCAGCATTTT. Residues: CASSALPGSQPQHF.

V usage is TRBV18 and J usage is TRBJ2-6, with D uncertain. There are 17 residues in the CDR3. Germline V gene lookup returns CDR1 KGHSH and CDR2 LQKENI. The V end lost 3 bases, the J end lost 1 base, and 13 bases lay between the germline ends. The CDR3 region has the DNA TGTGCCAGCTCACCGATTCGGACGGAGTCTGGGGCCAACGTCCTGACTTTC. This encodes CASSPIRTESGANVLTF.

The chain joins TRBV15 to TRBJ1-3; TRBD1 agrees at 8 bases. V was pared by 5 bases and J by 0 bases, with 6 bases of the junction left unmatched. In germline, CDR1 is LNHNV, CDR2 YYDKDF (reference sequence). This CDR3 region has 16 residues. The CDR3 protein is CATSGQGFTSGNTIYF. CDR3 bases: TGTGCCACCAGCGGACAGGGTTTTACCTCTGGAAACACCATATATTTT. The full variable domain, in which reference TRBV15 and TRBJ1-3 provide the parts outside the CDR3, is DAMVIQNPRYQVTQFGKPVTLSCSQTLNHNVMYWYQQKSSQAPKLLFHYYDKDFNNEADTPDNFQSRRPNTSFCFLDIRSPGLGDTAMYLCATSGQGFTSGNTIYFGEGSWLTVV.